The T cell receptor beta chain under discussion was sequenced for a study of blood T cell repertoires in COVID-19. The germline V and J ends were trimmed by 0 bases and 6 bases, with 12 bases remaining between them. Germline V gene lookup returns CDR1 SGHRS and CDR2 YFSETQ. The CDR3 runs 15 residues. Using immunoSEQ multiplex PCR, the repertoire was profiled, and TCRdb retains in-frame clones only, with some absent. The data contain 110,000 to 150,000 clones, about 76% of them seen just once; the ten biggest clones take up roughly 8%. The specimen sequenced was peripheral blood. This chain links TRBV5-1 with TRBJ1-4; no firm D call. The clonotype was recovered from a human donor in a cohort sampled during active COVID-19. The CDR3 is CASSLVPGADEKLFF. The DNA for the CDR3 is TGCGCCAGCAGCTTGGTACCGGGAGCGGATGAAAAACTGTTTTTT.